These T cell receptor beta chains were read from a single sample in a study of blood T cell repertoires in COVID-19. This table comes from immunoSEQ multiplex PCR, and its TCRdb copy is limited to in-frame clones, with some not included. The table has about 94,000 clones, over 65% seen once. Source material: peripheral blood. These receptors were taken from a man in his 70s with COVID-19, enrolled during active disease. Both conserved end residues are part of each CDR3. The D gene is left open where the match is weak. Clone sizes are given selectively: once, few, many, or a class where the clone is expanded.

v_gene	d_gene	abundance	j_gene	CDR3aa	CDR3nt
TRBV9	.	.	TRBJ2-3	CASSVSRRGAGNTDTQYF	TGTGCCAGCAGCGTAAGTCGTCGTGGGGCGGGAAACACAGATACGCAGTATTTT
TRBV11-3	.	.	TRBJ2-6	CASSPTGTGANVLTF	TGTGCCAGCAGCCCAACAGGGACTGGGGCCAACGTCCTGACTTTC
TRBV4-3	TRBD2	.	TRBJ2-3	CASSQEGLGSTDTQYF	TGCGCCAGCAGCCAGGAAGGACTAGGGAGCACAGATACGCAGTATTTT
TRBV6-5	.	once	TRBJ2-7	CASSTGVTYEQYF	TGTGCCAGCAGTACGGGGGTTACCTACGAGCAGTACTTC
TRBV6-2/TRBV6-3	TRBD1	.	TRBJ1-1	CASSYLGTGYAEAFF	TGTGCCAGCAGTTACCTCGGGACAGGGTACGCTGAAGCTTTCTTT
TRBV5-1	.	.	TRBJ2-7	CASSNLRGRSYEQYF	TGCGCCAGCAGCAACCTGCGGGGCAGGTCCTACGAGCAGTACTTC
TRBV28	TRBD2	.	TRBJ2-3	CASSVTSGLTDTQYF	TGTGCCAGCAGTGTGACTAGCGGCCTCACAGATACGCAGTATTTT
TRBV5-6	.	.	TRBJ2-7	CASSPSGGYEQYF	TGTGCCAGCAGCCCCTCCGGTGGCTACGAGCAGTACTTC
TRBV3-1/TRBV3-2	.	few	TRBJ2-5	CASSQEANQETQYF	TGTGCCAGCAGCCAAGAGGCAAACCAAGAGACCCAGTACTTC
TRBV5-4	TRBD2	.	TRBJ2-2	CASSRDSGRTGELFF	TGTGCCAGCAGCCGGGACAGCGGGAGGACCGGGGAGCTGTTTTTT
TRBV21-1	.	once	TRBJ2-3	CASTAALRAGTDTQYF	TGTGCCAGCACGGCTGCTTTGAGGGCCGGCACAGATACGCAGTATTTT
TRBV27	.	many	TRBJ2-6	CASSLSHGDSGANVLTF	TGTGCCAGCAGTTTATCCCACGGGGACTCTGGGGCCAACGTCCTGACTTTC
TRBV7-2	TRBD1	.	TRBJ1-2	CASSQGQGSNGYTF	TGTGCCAGCAGCCAAGGACAGGGAAGTAATGGCTACACCTTC
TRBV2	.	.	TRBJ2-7	CASSEHAYEQYF	TGTGCCAGCAGCGAACATGCCTACGAGCAGTACTTC
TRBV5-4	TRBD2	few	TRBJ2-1	CASRENAGTNALF	TGTGCCAGCAGGGAGAACGCCGGGACTAATGCCCTCTTC
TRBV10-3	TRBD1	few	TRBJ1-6	CAIAGQGISPLHF	TGTGCCATCGCCGGACAGGGGATATCACCCCTCCACTTT